This is a list of T cell receptor beta chains from one sample in a study of T cell repertoires in cytomegalovirus infection. The antigens these receptors bind are not known. TCRdb recomputed calls from the reads with MiXCR, one row per CDR3 protein. Of hundreds of thousands of distinct CDR3 sequences in the sample, 30% to 35% are singletons; the top ten hold 15% to 20%. Sequenced here: cultured PBMCs, sampled from culture after CMV antigen stimulation. The receptors were gathered from a human donor in good health (CMV status not recorded). Some clones in this sample may be carry-over from other donors' samples. CDR3s include the opening cysteine and the closing phenylalanine or tryptophan. A D gene is named only where the DNA matches it firmly. Clone size is not always given. Where it is, it says once, few, many or a class for expanded clones.

J	size	D	V	DNA	CDR3
TRBJ1-2	NA	NA	TRBV30	TGTGCCTGGAACCAAGGTTTGAGCTATGGCTACACCTTC	CAWNQGLSYGYTF
TRBJ1-1	NA	NA	TRBV9	TGTGCCAGCAGCGTAGTCACTGTGAACACTGAAGCTTTCTTT	CASSVVTVNTEAFF
TRBJ2-1	NA	NA	TRBV7-2	TGTGCCAGCAGGAGGGAATCCGGACTTGAGCAGTTCTTC	CASRRESGLEQFF
TRBJ2-1	many	TRBD2	TRBV7-2	TGTGCCAGCAGCTTAACTAGCGGGAGCACCTACAATGAGCAGTTCTTC	CASSLTSGSTYNEQFF
TRBJ2-5	NA	TRBD2	TRBV7-2	TGTGCCAGCAGCTTAGGGGGCGGGAGGGCCGGGACCCAGTACTTC	CASSLGGGRAGTQYF
TRBJ2-7	NA	TRBD2	TRBV6-6	TGTGCCAGCAGTTACCAACCCCTAGCGGGAGGGCCCTACGAGCAGTACTTC	CASSYQPLAGGPYEQYF
TRBJ2-1	once	NA	TRBV18	TGTGCCAGCTCACCACAACCTAGCACCAATGAGCAGTTCTTC	CASSPQPSTNEQFF
TRBJ2-4	once	NA	TRBV7-6	TGTGCCAGCAGCGCCGGGACCAACAAAAACATTCAGTACTTC	CASSAGTNKNIQYF
TRBJ2-3	NA	TRBD2	TRBV2	TGTGCCAGCAGTGTGCGGGAGGTCACAGATACGCAGTATTTT	CASSVREVTDTQYF
TRBJ2-3	NA	NA	TRBV6-4	TGTGCCAGCAGTGACTCGTTTAGCGCGAAGGCTCCAAGCACAGATACGCAGTATTTT	CASSDSFSAKAPSTDTQYF
TRBJ1-1	few	NA	TRBV7-9	TGTGCCAGCAGCTTTGACCAGTCAGCTGAAGCTTTCTTT	CASSFDQSAEAFF
TRBJ2-7	few	NA	TRBV7-2	TGTGCCAGCAGCTATACCCCTAACTACGAGCAGTACTTC	CASSYTPNYEQYF
TRBJ2-1	many	NA	TRBV28	TGTGCCAGCAGTCCCCTTTTTACTGAGCAGTTCTTC	CASSPLFTEQFF
TRBJ2-4	NA	NA	TRBV12-3/TRBV12-4	TGTGCCAGCAGTAAACCGGGAGCCAAAAACATTCAGTACTTC	CASSKPGAKNIQYF
TRBJ2-5	NA	TRBD1	TRBV9	TGTGCCAGCAGCGGACGACAGGGGCAAGAGACCCAGTACTTC	CASSGRQGQETQYF
TRBJ1-1	few	NA	TRBV7-2	TGTGCCAGCAGCTTAGCGCTAGGGGCGGCTTTCTTT	CASSLALGAAFF
TRBJ1-1	NA	NA	TRBV28	TGTGCCAGCAGTTTAGAAATAGACAGGTTCCGGCCTGAAGCTTTCTTT	CASSLEIDRFRPEAFF
TRBJ2-1	few	NA	TRBV29-1	TGCAGCGCTACCGAGATCACCTACAATGAGCAGTTCTTC	CSATEITYNEQFF
TRBJ2-3	few	NA	TRBV6-6	TGTGCCAGCAGTTACCGAGGGGCAGATACGCAGTATTTT	CASSYRGADTQYF
TRBJ1-1	NA	NA	TRBV7-2	TGTGCCAGCTGGGGCCTTCCTAAGGGGAACACTGAAGCTTTCTTT	CASWGLPKGNTEAFF
TRBJ1-1	many	NA	TRBV7-2	TGTGCCAGCAGCTTAGTCGGGGCAACTGAAGCTTTCTTT	CASSLVGATEAFF
TRBJ2-5	many	NA	TRBV7-2	TGTGCCAGCAGCTTAGCGGGGCAATTCCAAGAGACCCAGTACTTC	CASSLAGQFQETQYF
TRBJ2-3	NA	TRBD2	TRBV30	TGTGCCTGGAGCGTTAGCGGGAGTCTTGCGCAGTATTTT	CAWSVSGSLAQYF
TRBJ2-5	NA	TRBD2	TRBV3-1	TGTGCCAGCAGCCAATTTCTCACTAGCGGGAGAAAAGAGACCCAGTACTTC	CASSQFLTSGRKETQYF
TRBJ1-1	many	NA	TRBV7-2	TGTGCCAGCAGCAACAAGGCCAACACTGAAGCTTTCTTT	CASSNKANTEAFF
TRBJ2-1	NA	NA	TRBV20-1	TGCAGTGCTAGAGACAGGTGGCAGTTCTTC	CSARDRWQFF
TRBJ1-1	few	NA	TRBV6-1	TGTGCCAGCAGTGGGAGGGACCGAATGGTGAACACTGAAGCTTTCTTT	CASSGRDRMVNTEAFF
TRBJ1-6	many	NA	TRBV4-1	TGCGCCAGCAGCCAAGATCTCTCCCTCCCTGGTGGCACCCTCCACTTT	CASSQDLSLPGGTLHF
TRBJ1-1	many	NA	TRBV7-3	TGTGCCAGCAGCCTGCGCAGGGGGAACACTGAAGCTTTCTTT	CASSLRRGNTEAFF